This TCR beta chain originates from a study of CD8+CD57+ T cells in acquired aplastic anemia. The wider study: Sorted CD4+ and CD8+ cell DNA averaged roughly 3.2 ug. Study results and caveats: Patients showed no significant difference from controls in CD8+ Simpson's diversity.

An expansion of CD8+CD57+ cells by flow cytometry had been shown in patients chosen for sequencing. This clonotype was counted ten times or more. Its antigen is undetermined. Profiling of TCR beta VDJ combinations and CDR3 sequences used genomic DNA as template. Using its own MiXCR run on the reads, TCRdb lists one record per CDR3 protein. Among about 190,000 distinct CDR3 sequences listed, just under 50% were seen once. The CDR3 consists of 14 residues. CDR1 and CDR2 from the germline V gene are SGHVS and FQNEAQ. V lost 5 bases to trimming and J lost 2 bases, with 12 bases between them. The rearrangement links TRBV7-8 to TRBJ2-5; the D is unclear. This clonotype originated in a human donor with aplastic anemia. Input material: sorted CD4+, CD8+, or CD8+CD57+ T cells (not recorded which) from PBMCs. CDR3 sequence (DNA): TGTGCCAGCAGCCCCCACCGGGCTCAAGAGACCCAGTACTTC. Translating gives CASSPHRAQETQYF.